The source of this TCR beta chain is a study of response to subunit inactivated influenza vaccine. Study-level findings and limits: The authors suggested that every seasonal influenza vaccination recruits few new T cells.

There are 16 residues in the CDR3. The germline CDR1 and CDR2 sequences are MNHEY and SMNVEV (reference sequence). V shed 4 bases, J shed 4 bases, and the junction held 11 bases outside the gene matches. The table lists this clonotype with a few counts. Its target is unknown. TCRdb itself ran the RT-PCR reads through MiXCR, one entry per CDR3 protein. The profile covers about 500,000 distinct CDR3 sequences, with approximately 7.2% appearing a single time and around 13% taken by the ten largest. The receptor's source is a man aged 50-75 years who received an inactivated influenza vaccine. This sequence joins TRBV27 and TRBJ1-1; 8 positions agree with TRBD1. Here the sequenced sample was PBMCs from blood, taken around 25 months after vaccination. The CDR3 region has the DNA TGTGCCAGCAGTTACGCAGGGGGCGTAGGTGGCACTGAAGCTTTCTTT. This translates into CASSYAGGVGGTEAFF.